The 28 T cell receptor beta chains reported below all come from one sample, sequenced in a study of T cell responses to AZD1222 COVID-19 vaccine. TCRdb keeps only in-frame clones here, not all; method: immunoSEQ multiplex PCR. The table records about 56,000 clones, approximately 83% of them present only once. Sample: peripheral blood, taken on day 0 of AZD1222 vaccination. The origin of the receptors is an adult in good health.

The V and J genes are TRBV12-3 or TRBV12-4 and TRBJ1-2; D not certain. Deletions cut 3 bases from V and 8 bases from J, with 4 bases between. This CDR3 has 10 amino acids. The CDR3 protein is CASSFNGYTF. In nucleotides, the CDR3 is TGTGCCAGCAGTTTTAACGGCTACACCTTC.

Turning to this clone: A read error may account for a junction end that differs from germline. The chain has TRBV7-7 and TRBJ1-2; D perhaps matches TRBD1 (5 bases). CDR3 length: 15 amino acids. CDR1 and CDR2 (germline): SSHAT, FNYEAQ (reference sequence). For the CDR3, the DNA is TGTGCTAGCAGCTTTTCTTTGACAGCAGGATCTCGCTACACCTTC. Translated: CASSFSLTAGSRYTF.

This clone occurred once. Here the CDR3 reads CASSYPPRTGAYEQYF. The CDR3 bases are TGTGCCAGCAGTTACCCCCCACGTACAGGGGCCTACGAGCAGTACTTC. J is TRBJ2-7 and V is TRBV28; 7 nucleotides line up with TRBD1. The junction had 11 bases not matched to a gene; V was cut back by 4 bases and J by 2 bases. The CDR3 extends over 16 amino acids. Germline CDR1 is MDHEN and CDR2 is SYDVKM. The full variable domain, in which reference TRBV28 and TRBJ2-7 provide the parts outside the CDR3, is DVKVTQSSRYLVKRTGEKVFLECVQDMDHENMFWYRQDPGLGLRLIYFSYDVKMKEKGDIPEGYSVSREKKERFSLILESASTNQTSMYLCASSYPPRTGAYEQYFGPGTRLTVT.

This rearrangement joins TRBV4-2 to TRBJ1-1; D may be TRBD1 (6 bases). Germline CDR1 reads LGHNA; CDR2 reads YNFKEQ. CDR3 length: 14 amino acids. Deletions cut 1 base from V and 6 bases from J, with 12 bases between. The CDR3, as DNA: TGTGCCAGCAGCCAAGTGGGGGGGCTTGCTGAAGCTTTCTTT. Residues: CASSQVGGLAEAFF.

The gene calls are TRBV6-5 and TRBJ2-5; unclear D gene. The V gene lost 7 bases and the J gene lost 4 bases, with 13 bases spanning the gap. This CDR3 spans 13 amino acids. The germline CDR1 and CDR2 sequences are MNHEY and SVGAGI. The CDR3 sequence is CASTEQFRETQYF. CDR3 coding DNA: TGTGCCAGCACAGAACAGTTCCGAGAGACCCAGTACTTC.

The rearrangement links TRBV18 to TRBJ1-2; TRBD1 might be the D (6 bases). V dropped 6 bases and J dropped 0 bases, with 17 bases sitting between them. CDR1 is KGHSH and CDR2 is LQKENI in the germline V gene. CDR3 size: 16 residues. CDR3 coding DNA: TGTGCCAGCTCCCGGGACAAGCTTCCAGCTAACTATGGCTACACCTTC. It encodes CASSRDKLPANYGYTF.

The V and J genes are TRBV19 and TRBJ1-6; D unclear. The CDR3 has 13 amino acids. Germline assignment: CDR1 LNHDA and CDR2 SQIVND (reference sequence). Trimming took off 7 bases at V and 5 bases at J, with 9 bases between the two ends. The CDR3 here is CASNRRDNSPLHF. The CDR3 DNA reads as TGTGCCAGTAATCGTAGGGATAATTCACCCCTCCACTTT.

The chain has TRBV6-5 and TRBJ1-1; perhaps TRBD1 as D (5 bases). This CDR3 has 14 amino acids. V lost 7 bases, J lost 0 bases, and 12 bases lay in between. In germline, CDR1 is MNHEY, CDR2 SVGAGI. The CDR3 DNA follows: TGTGCCAGCACCAAGGGGACCGTGAACACTGAAGCTTTCTTT. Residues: CASTKGTVNTEAFF.

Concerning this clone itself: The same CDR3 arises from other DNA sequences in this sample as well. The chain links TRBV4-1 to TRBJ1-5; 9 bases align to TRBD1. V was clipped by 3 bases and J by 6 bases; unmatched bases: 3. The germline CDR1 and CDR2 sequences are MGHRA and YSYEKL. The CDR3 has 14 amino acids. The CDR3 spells CASSHPQGAQPQHF. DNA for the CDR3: TGCGCCAGCAGCCACCCACAGGGGGCTCAGCCCCAGCATTTT.

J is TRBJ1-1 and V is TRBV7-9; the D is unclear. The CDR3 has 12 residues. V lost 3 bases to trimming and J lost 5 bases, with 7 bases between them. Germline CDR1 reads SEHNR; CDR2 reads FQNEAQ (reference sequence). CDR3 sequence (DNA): TGTGCCAGCAGCTTTTACGGGACTGAAGCTTTCTTT. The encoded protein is CASSFYGTEAFF.

CDR3 amino acids: CASSPWTKNSPLHF. The DNA of the CDR3 is TGTGCCAGCAGCCCCTGGACCAAAAATTCACCCCTCCACTTT. The chain combines TRBV5-5 with TRBJ1-6; D call uncertain. The CDR3 runs to 14 residues. Germline V gene data show CDR1 as SGHKS and CDR2 as YYEKEE (reference sequence). V lost 4 bases and J 7 bases, leaving 12 bases between the germline ends.

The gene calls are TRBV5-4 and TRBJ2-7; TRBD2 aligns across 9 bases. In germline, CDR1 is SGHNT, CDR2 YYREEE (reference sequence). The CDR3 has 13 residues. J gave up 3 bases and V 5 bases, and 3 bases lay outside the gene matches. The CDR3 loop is CASRASGVYEQYF. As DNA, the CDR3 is TGTGCCAGCAGGGCTAGCGGGGTCTACGAGCAGTACTTC.

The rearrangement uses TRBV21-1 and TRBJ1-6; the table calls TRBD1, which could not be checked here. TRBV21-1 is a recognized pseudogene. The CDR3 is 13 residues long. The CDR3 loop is CASGDRLNSPLHF. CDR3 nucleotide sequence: TGTGCCAGCGGGGACAGGTTGAATTCACCCCTCCACTTT.

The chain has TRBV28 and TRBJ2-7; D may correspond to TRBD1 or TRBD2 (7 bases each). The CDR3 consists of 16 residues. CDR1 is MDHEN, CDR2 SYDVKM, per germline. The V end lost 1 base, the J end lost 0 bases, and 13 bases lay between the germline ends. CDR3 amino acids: CASSLFQGGSSYEQYF. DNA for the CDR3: TGTGCCAGCAGTTTATTTCAGGGGGGGAGCTCCTACGAGCAGTACTTC.

CDR3 amino acids: CASSSGLAGFNEQFF. In nucleotides, the CDR3 is TGTGCCAGCAGTTCGGGACTAGCGGGGTTCAATGAGCAGTTCTTC. The gene calls are TRBV27 and TRBJ2-1; the match to TRBD2 covers 13 bases. The V gene's germline CDR1 is MNHEY and CDR2 SMNVEV (reference sequence). The CDR3 extends over 15 amino acids. V was pared by 4 bases and J by 6 bases, with 3 bases of the junction left unmatched.

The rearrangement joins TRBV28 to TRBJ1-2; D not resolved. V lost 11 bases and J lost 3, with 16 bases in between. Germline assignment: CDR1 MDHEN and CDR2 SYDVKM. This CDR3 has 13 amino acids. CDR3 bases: TGTGCCGTATTGAAAATGGGTCACTATGGCTACACCTTC. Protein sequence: CAVLKMGHYGYTF.

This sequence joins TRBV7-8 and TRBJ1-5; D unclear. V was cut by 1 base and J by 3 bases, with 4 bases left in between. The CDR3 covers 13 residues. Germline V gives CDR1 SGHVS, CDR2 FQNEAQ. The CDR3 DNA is TGTGCCAGCAGCTTAGGACACAATCAGCCCCAGCATTTT. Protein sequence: CASSLGHNQPQHF.

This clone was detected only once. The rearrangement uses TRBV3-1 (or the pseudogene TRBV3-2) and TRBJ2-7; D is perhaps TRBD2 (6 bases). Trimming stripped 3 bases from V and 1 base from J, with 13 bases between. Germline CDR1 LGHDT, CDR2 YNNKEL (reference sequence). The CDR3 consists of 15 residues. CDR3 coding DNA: TGTGCCAGCAGCCAGGGGGAGGACGGATCCTACGAGCAGTACTTC. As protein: CASSQGEDGSYEQYF.

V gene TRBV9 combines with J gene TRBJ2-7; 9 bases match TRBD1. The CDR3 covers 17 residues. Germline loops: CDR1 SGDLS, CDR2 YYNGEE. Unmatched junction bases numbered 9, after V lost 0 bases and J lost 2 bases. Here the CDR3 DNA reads TGTGCCAGCAGCGTAGCCCCTTCTGGACAGGGGCCCTACGAGCAGTACTTC. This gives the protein CASSVAPSGQGPYEQYF.

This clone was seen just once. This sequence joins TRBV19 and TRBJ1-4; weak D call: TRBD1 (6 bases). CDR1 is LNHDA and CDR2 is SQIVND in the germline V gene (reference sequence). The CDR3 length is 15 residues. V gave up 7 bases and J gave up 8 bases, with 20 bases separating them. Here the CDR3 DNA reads TGTGCCAGTACCCCCTTGGGGGGGCGTCGCGAAAAACTGTTTTTT. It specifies CASTPLGGRREKLFF.

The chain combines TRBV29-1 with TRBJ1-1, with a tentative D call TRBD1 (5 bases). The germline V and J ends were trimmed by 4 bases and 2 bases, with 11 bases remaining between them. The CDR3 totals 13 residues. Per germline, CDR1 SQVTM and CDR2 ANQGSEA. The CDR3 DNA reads TGCAGCGTTGGGTCGGGGGGTAACACTGAAGCTTTCTTT. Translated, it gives CSVGSGGNTEAFF. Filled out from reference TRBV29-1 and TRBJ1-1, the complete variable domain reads SAVISQKPSRDICQRGTSLTIQCQVDSQVTMMFWYRQQPGQSLTLIATANQGSEATYESGFVIDKFPISRPNLTFSTLTVSNMSPEDSSIYLCSVGSGGNTEAFFGQGTRLTVV.

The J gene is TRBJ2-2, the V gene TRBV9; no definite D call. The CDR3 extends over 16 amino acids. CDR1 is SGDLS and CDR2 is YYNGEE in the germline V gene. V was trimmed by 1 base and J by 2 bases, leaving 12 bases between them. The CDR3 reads CASSVSRQINTGELFF. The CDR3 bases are TGTGCCAGCAGCGTATCTAGGCAGATCAACACCGGGGAGCTGTTTTTT.

CDR3: CASSSATAQGRNTGELFF. In DNA, the CDR3 is TGTGCCAGCAGCTCCGCGACCGCCCAGGGTCGTAACACCGGGGAGCTGTTTTTT. The J gene is TRBJ2-2, the V gene TRBV27; D is perhaps TRBD1 (5 bases). Per the germline V gene, CDR1 is MNHEY and CDR2 is SMNVEV (reference sequence). The V end was cut by 6 bases, the J end by 2 bases, with 22 bases between. This CDR3 comprises 18 residues.

CDR3 residues: CASSRGNQPQHF. CDR3 DNA sequence: TGTGCCAGCAGCCGAGGGAATCAGCCCCAGCATTTT. The chain couples TRBV11-2 to TRBJ1-5; no clear D. Germline CDR1 and CDR2: SGHAT and FQNNGV. The V end was cut by 5 bases, the J end by 4 bases, with 6 bases between. The CDR3 consists of 12 residues.

The CDR3 loop reads CASSLWLGTYQETQYF. The CDR3 DNA is TGTGCCAGCAGCTTATGGCTCGGGACCTACCAAGAGACCCAGTACTTC. This chain links TRBV7-8 with TRBJ2-5; the D call may be TRBD1 or TRBD2 (5 bases each). The V end was cut by 2 bases, the J end by 0 bases, with 13 bases between. The length of the CDR3 is 16 residues. Germline CDR1 and CDR2: SGHVS and FQNEAQ.

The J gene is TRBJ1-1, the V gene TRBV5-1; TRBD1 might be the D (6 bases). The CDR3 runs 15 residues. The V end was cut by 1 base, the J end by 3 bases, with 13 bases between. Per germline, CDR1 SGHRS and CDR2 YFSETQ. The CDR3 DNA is TGCGCCAGCAGCTTGTTCCCACAGGGTGACACTGAAGCTTTCTTT. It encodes CASSLFPQGDTEAFF.

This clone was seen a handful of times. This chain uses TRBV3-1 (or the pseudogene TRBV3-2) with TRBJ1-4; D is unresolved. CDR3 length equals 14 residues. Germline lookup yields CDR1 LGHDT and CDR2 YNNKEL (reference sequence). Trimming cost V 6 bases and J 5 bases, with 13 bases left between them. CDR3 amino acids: CASSPIGMNEKLFF. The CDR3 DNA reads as TGTGCCAGCAGTCCAATAGGGATGAATGAAAAACTGTTTTTT.

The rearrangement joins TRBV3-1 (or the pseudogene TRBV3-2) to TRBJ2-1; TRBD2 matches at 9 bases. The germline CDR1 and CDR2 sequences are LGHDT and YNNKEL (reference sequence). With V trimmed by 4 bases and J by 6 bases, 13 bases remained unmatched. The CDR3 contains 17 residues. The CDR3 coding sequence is TGTGCCAGCAGCCTTATCCCTGTCCTAGCGGGGCGCAATGAGCAGTTCTTC. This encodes CASSLIPVLAGRNEQFF.